The entry below gives a single TCR beta chain sequence along with its context. Sequenced by immunoSEQ multiplex PCR; TCRdb stores in-frame clones only, minus some. The sample records just under 300,000 clones, around nine tenths being singletons. This sample is part of a study of blood T cell repertoires in COVID-19. Study in general: Sources were T cells, B-cell-depleted T cells, or PBMCs; the material itself was cDNA or gDNA.

CDR1 is SGHTA, CDR2 FQGNSA, per germline. CDR3 length equals 14 residues. V was trimmed by 5 bases and J by 7 bases, leaving 14 bases between them. The receptor's source is a man aged 65-85 years with acute or convalescent COVID-19. The chain combines TRBV7-2 with TRBJ2-2, with TRBD1 as a possible D gene (6 bases). The specimen sequenced was peripheral blood. As DNA, the CDR3 is TGTGCCAGCAGCCCACAGGGTTTTGTCGGGGAGCTGTTTTTT. This gives the protein CASSPQGFVGELFF.